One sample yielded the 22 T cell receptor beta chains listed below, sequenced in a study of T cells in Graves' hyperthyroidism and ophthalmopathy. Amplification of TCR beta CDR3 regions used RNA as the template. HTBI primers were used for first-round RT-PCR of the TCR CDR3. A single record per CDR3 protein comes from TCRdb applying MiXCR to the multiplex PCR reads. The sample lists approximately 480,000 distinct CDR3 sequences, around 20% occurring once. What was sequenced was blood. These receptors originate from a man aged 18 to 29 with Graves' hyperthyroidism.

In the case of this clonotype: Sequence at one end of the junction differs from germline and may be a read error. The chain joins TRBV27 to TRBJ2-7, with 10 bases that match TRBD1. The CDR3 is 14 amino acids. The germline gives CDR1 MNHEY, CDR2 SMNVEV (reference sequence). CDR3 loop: CARSPGTGAYEQYF. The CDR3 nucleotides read TGTGCCCGCAGTCCCGGGACAGGGGCGTACGAGCAGTACTTC.

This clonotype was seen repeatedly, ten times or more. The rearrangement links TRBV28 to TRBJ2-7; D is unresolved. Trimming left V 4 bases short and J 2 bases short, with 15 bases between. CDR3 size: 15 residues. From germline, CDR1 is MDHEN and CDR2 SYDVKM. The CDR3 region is CASSYETGGTYEQYF. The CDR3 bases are TGTGCCAGCAGTTACGAAACGGGTGGGACCTACGAGCAGTACTTC.

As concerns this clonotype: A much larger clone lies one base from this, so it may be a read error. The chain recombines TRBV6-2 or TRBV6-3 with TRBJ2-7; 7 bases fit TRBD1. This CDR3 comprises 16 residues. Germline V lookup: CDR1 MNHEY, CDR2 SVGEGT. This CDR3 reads CASSYNRGGTALEQCF. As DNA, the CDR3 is TGTGCCAGCAGCTATAATCGGGGTGGGACAGCCCTCGAGCAGTGCTTC.

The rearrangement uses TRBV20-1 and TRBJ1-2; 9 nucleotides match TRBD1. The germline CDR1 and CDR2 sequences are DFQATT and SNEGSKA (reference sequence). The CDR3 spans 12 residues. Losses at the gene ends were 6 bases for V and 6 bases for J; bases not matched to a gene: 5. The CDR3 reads CSALTGGNGYTF. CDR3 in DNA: TGCAGTGCGCTGACAGGGGGTAATGGCTACACCTTC.

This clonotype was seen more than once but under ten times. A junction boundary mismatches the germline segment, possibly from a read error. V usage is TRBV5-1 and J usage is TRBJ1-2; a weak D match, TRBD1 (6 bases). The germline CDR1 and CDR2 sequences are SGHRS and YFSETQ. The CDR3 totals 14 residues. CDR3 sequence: CTSSLTGGNYGYTF. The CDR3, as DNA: TGCACCAGCAGCTTGACAGGCGGTAACTATGGCTACACCTTC.

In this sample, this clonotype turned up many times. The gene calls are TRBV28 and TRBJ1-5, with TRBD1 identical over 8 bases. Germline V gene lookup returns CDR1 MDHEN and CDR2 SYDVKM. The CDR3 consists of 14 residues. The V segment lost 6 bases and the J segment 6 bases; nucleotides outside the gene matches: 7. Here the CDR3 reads CASSRTGRVQPQHF. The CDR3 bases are TGTGCCAGCAGCCGGACAGGGCGAGTTCAGCCCCAGCATTTT. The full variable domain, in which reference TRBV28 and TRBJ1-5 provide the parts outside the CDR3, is DVKVTQSSRYLVKRTGEKVFLECVQDMDHENMFWYRQDPGLGLRLIYFSYDVKMKEKGDIPEGYSVSREKKERFSLILESASTNQTSMYLCASSRTGRVQPQHFGDGTRLSIL.

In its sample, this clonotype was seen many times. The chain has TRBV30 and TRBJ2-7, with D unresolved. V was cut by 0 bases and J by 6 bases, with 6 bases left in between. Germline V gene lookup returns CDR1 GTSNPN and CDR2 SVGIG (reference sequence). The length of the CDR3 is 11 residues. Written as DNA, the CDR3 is TGTGCCTGGAGTGTACGGCTCGAGCAGTACTTC. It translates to CAWSVRLEQYF.

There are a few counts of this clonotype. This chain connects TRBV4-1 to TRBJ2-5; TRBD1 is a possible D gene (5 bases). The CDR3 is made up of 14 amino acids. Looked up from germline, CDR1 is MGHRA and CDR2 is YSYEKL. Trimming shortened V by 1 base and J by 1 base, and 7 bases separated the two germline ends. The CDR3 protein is CASSQARGQETQYF. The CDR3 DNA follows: TGCGCCAGCAGCCAAGCAAGGGGCCAAGAGACCCAGTACTTC.

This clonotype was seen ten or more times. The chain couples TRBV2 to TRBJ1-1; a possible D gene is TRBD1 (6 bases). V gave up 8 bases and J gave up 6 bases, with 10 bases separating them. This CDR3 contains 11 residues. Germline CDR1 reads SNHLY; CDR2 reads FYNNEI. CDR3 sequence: CASSGDAEAFF. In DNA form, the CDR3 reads TGTGCCAGCTCAGGGGACGCTGAAGCTTTCTTT.

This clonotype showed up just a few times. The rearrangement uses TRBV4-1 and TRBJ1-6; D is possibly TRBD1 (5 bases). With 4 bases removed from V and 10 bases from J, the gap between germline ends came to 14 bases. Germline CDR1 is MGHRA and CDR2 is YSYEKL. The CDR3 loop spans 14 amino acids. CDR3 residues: CASSLRGSESPLHF. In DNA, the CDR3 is TGCGCCAGCAGCCTTAGGGGCTCTGAATCACCCCTCCACTTT.

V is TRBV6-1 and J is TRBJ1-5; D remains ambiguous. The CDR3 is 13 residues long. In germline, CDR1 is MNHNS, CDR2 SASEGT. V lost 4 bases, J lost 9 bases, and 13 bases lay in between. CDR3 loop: CASSGTPATPQHF. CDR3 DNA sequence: TGTGCCAGCAGTGGGACTCCCGCGACGCCCCAGCATTTT.

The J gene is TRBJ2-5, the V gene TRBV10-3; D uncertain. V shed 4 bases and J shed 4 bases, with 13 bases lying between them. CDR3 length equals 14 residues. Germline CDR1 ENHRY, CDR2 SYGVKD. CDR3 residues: CAISGDFKGETQYF. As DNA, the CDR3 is TGTGCCATCAGTGGGGATTTCAAGGGAGAGACCCAGTACTTC.

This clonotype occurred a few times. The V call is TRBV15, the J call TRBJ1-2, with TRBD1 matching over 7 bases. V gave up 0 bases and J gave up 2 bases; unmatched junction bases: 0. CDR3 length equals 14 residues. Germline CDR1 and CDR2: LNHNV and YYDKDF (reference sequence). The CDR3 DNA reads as TGTGCCACCAGCAGAGAACAGGGGAACTATGGCTACACCTTC. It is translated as CATSREQGNYGYTF.

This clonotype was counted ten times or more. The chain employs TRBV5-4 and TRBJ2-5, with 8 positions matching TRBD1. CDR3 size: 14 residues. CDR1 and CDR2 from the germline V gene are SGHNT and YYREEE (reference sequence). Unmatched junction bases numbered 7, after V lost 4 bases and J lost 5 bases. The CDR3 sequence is CASSKTGAVETQYF. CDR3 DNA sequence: TGTGCCAGCAGCAAGACAGGGGCGGTGGAGACCCAGTACTTC.

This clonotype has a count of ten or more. The CDR3 spells CASTGEAEAFF. As DNA, the CDR3 is TGTGCCAGCACGGGGGAGGCTGAAGCTTTCTTT. The chain carries TRBV28 and TRBJ1-1; D might be TRBD1 (5 bases). With 7 bases removed from V and 6 bases from J, the gap between germline ends came to 9 bases. The CDR3 is 11 amino acids. Germline CDR1 reads MDHEN; CDR2 reads SYDVKM.

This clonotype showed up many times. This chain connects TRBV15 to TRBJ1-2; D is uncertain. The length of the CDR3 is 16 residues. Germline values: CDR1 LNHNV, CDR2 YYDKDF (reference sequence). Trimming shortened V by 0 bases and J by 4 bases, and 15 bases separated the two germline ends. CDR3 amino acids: CATSRERNGRVYGYTF. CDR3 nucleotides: TGTGCCACCAGCAGAGAGCGAAACGGACGGGTCTATGGCTACACCTTC.

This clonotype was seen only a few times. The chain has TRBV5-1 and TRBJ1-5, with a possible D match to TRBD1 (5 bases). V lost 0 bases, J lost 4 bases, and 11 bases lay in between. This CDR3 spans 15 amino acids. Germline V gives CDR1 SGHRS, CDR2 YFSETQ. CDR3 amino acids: CASSLGGSGNQPQHF. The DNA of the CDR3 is TGCGCCAGCAGCTTGGGGGGGAGTGGGAATCAGCCCCAGCATTTT.

CDR3 sequence (DNA): TGTGCCAGCAGGACCAGAACGGGCTCCTACGAGCAGTACTTC. Protein: CASRTRTGSYEQYF. This chain uses TRBV12-3 or TRBV12-4 with TRBJ2-7; D remains unclear. This CDR3 spans 14 amino acids. V was clipped by 6 bases and J by 0 bases, with 12 bases between them.

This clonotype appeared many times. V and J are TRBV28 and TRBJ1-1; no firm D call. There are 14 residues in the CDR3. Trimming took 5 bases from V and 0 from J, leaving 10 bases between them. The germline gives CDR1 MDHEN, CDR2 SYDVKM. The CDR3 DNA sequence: TGTGCCAGCAGTCCCCGCCGGTTGAACACTGAAGCTTTCTTT. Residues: CASSPRRLNTEAFF.

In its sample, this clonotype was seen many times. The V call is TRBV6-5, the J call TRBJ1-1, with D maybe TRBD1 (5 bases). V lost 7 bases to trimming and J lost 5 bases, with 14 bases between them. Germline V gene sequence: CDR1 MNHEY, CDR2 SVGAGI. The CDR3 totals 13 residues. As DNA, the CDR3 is TGTGCCAGCACCCTGCGGGGGGAGACTGAAGCTTTCTTT. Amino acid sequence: CASTLRGETEAFF.

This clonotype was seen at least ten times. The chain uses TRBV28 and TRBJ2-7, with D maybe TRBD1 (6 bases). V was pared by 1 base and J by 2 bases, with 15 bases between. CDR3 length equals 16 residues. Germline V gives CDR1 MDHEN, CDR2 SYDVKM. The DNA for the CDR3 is TGTGCCAGCAGTTTATATGCTGGGGACACCGCCTACGAGCAGTACTTC. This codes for CASSLYAGDTAYEQYF.

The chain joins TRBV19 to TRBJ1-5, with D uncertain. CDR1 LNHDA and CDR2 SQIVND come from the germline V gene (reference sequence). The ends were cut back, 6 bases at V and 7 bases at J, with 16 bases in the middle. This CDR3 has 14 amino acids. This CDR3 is CASSFGSGGQPQHF. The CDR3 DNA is TGTGCCAGTAGCTTTGGGTCAGGAGGACAGCCCCAGCATTTT. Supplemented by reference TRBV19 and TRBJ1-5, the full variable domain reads DGGITQSPKYLFRKEGQNVTLSCEQNLNHDAMYWYRQDPGQGLRLIYYSQIVNDFQKGDIAEGYSVSREKKESFPLTVTSAQKNPTAFYLCASSFGSGGQPQHFGDGTRLSIL.